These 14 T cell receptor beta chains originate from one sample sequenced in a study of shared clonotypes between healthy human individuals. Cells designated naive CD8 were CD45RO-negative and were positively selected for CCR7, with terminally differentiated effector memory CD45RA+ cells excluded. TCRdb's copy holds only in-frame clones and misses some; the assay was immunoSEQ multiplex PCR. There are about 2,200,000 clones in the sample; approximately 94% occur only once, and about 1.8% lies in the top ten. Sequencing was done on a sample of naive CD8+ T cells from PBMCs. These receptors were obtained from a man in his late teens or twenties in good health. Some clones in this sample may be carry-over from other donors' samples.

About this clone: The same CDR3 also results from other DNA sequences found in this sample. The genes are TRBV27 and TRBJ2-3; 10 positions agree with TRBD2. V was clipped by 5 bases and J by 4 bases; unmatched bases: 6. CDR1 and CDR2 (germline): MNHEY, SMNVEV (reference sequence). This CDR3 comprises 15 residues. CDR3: CASSPLAGVADTQYF. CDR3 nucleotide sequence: TGTGCCAGCAGTCCCCTAGCGGGAGTGGCAGATACGCAGTATTTT.

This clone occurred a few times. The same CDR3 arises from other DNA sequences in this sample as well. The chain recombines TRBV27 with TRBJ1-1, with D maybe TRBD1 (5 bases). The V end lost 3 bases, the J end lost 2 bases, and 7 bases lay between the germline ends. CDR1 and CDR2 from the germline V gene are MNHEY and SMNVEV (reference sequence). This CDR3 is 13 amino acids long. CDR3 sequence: CASSLGDNTEAFF. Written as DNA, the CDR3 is TGTGCCAGCAGTTTGGGGGATAACACTGAAGCTTTCTTT.

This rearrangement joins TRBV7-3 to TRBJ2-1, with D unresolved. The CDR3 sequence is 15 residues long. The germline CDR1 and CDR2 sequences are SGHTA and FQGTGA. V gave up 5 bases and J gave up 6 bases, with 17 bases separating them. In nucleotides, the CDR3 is TGTGCCAGCAGCCCGACGCCCGGCCTTGGCAATGAGCAGTTCTTC. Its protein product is CASSPTPGLGNEQFF.

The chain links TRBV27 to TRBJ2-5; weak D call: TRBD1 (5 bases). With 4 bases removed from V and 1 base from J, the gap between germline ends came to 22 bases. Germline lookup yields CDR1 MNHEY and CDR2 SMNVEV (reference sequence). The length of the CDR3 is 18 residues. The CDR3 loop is CASSYLPQRQWPQETQYF. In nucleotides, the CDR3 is TGTGCCAGCAGTTACCTCCCCCAGAGACAGTGGCCCCAAGAGACCCAGTACTTC.

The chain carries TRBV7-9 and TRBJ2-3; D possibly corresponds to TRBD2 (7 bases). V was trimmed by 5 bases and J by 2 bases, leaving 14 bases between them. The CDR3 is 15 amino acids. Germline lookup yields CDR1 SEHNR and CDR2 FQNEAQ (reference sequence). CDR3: CASSPRGAHTDTQYF. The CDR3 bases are TGTGCCAGCAGCCCTCGGGGGGCCCACACAGATACGCAGTATTTT.

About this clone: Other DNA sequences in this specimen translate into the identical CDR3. The CDR3 region is CASSLGGLSNQPQHF. CDR3 DNA: TGTGCCAGCAGCTTAGGGGGGCTTAGCAATCAGCCCCAGCATTTT. The chain uses TRBV7-8 and TRBJ1-5; possible D gene TRBD1, 6 bases. The V gene's germline CDR1 is SGHVS and CDR2 FQNEAQ. V was shortened by 1 base and J by 0 bases, with 7 bases between the two germline ends. This CDR3 contains 15 residues.

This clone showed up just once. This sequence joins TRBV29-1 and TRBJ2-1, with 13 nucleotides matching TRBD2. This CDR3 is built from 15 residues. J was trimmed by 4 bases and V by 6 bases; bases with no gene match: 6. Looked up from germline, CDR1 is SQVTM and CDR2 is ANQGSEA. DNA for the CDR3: TGCAGCGTCAGACTAGCGGGAGGCGTATACAATGAGCAGTTCTTC. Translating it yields CSVRLAGGVYNEQFF.

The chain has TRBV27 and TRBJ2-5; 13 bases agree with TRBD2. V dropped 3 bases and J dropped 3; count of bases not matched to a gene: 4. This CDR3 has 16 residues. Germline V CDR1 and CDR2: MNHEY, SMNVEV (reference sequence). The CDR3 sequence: CASSLGTSGAEETQYF. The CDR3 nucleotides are TGTGCCAGCAGTTTGGGGACTAGCGGGGCCGAAGAGACCCAGTACTTC.

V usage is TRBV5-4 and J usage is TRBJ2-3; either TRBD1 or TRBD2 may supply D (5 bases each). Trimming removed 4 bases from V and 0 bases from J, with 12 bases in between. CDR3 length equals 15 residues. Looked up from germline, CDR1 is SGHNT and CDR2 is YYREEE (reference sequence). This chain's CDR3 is CASSGWDRSTDTQYF. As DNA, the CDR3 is TGTGCCAGCAGCGGATGGGACCGCAGCACAGATACGCAGTATTTT.

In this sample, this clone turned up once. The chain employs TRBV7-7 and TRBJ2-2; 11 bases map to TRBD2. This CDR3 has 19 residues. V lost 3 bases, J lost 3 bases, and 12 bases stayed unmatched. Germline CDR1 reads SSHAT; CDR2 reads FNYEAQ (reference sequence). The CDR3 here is CASSFRVLAGGPDTGELFF. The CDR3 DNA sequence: TGTGCCAGCAGCTTCCGGGTCCTAGCGGGAGGCCCCGACACCGGGGAGCTGTTTTTT.

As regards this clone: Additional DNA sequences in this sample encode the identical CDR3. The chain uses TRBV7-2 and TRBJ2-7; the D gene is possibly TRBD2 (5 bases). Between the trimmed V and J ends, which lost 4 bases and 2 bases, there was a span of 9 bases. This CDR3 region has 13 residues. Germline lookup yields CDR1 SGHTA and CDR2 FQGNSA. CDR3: CASSSLAPYEQYF. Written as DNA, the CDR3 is TGTGCCAGCAGCTCTCTAGCTCCCTACGAGCAGTACTTC.

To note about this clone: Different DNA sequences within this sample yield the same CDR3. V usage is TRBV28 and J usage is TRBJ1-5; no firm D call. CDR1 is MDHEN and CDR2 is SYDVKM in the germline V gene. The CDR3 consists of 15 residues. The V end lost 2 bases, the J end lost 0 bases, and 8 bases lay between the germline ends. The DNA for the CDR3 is TGTGCCAGCAGTTTACGGAGAGATAGCAATCAGCCCCAGCATTTT. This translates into CASSLRRDSNQPQHF.

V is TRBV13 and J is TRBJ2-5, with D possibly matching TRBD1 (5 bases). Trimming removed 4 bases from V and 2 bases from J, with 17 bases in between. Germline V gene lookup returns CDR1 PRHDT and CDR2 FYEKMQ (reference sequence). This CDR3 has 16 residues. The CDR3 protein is CASSSPFGRAQETQYF. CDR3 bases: TGTGCCAGCAGCTCACCTTTCGGCAGGGCACAAGAGACCCAGTACTTC.

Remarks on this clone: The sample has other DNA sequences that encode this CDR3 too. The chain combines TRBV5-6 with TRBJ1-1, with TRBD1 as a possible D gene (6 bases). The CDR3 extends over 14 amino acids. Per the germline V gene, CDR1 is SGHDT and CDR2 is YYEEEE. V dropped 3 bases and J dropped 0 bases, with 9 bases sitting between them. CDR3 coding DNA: TGTGCCAGCAGCTGGGGACAATTGAACACTGAAGCTTTCTTT. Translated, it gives CASSWGQLNTEAFF. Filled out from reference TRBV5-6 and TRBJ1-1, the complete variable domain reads DAGVTQSPTHLIKTRGQQVTLRCSPKSGHDTVSWYQQALGQGPQFIFQYYEEEERQRGNFPDRFSGHQFPNYSSELNVNALLLGDSALYLCASSWGQLNTEAFFGQGTRLTVV.